This paragraph covers one T cell receptor (beta chain) sequence. V shed 3 bases and J 1 base; nucleotides not matched to a gene: 5. The CDR3 runs to 16 residues. From germline, CDR1 is SGHAT and CDR2 FQNNGV. This record belongs to a study of blood T cell repertoires in COVID-19. On the study more broadly: Donors in the United States, Italy and Spain gave samples during acute or convalescent COVID-19.

In the authors' methods: For nucleated cells, counts were estimated from reference gene primer amplification. Measured with immunoSEQ multiplex PCR; TCRdb has only the in-frame clones, and not every one. V, J and clone size are those of that table, while D and trimming were read from the DNA. The table has a few hundred thousand clones, about 92% seen once; the top ten hold about 18%. Participants' reported clinical history set cohort assignment. The sample was PBMCs or T cells enriched from blood (not recorded which). J is TRBJ2-5 and V is TRBV11-2; 10 bases align to TRBD2. This receptor was obtained from a woman under 40 who had recovered from COVID-19. DNA for the CDR3: TGTGCCAGCAGCTTCGGACTAGCGGTGATCCAAGAGACCCAGTACTTC. Translation gives CASSFGLAVIQETQYF.